Here is one T cell receptor beta chain with its context. The data belong to a study of OX40 agonist ivuxolimab in advanced cancers. In the study overall: The patients received ivuxolimab by intravenous route every 2 weeks at 0.01 to 10 mg/kg.

The CDR3 contains 14 residues. With V trimmed by 4 bases and J by 5 bases, 5 bases remained unmatched. Germline V lookup: CDR1 GTSNPN, CDR2 SVGIG (reference sequence). Autoimmune disease history or systemic immunosuppression meant exclusion. Only in-frame clones appear in the TCRdb table, and some are missing; sequencing was by immunoSEQ multiplex PCR. There are fewer than 90,000 clones in the sample; about 93% occur only once, and roughly 6.7% lies in the top ten. V and J are TRBV30 and TRBJ2-3; 11 positions agree with TRBD2. This TCR came from an adult with an advanced solid tumor such as melanoma, head and neck, liver or kidney cancer. The specimen was CD4+ or CD8+ T cells sorted from blood, collected in a trial of the OX40 agonist ivuxolimab. CDR3 in DNA: TGTGCCTGGACCCTAGCGGGGGGAGGAGATACGCAGTATTTT. Translation: CAWTLAGGGDTQYF.